The 17 T cell receptor beta chains listed next were all sequenced from one sample in a study of radiation and T cells in renal cell carcinoma. Sample time point: blood 2 weeks post-SBRT. Treatment given: 15 Gy SBRT to primary tumor, nephrectomy 4 weeks later. Repertoires were generated with immunoSEQ multiplex PCR, while TCRdb's copy carries only in-frame clones and drops some. The sample yields some 120,000 clones, approximately 75% seen once. The sequencing used blood, collected from a patient whose treatment included radiotherapy and nephrectomy. The receptors were gathered from a woman aged 55-69 years with renal cell carcinoma.

This clone was observed once. J is TRBJ2-1 and V is TRBV9, with D tentatively TRBD1 or TRBD2 (5 bases each). Germline CDR1 SGDLS, CDR2 YYNGEE. V was cut by 0 bases and J by 5 bases, with 12 bases left in between. The CDR3 length is 15 residues. CDR3 loop: CASSVEGTRNNEQFF. CDR3 DNA: TGTGCCAGCAGCGTAGAGGGGACCAGAAACAATGAGCAGTTCTTC.

The CDR3 spells CASSHTGTGYSGELFF. The CDR3 nucleotides read TGCGCCAGCAGCCATACCGGGACAGGGTATAGCGGGGAGCTGTTTTTT. The chain recombines TRBV4-1 with TRBJ2-2; the match to TRBD1 covers 9 bases. With V trimmed by 3 bases and J by 7 bases, 9 bases remained unmatched. In germline, CDR1 is MGHRA, CDR2 YSYEKL. The CDR3 sequence is 16 residues long.

This chain joins TRBV9 and TRBJ1-4; a weak D match, TRBD1 (6 bases). Looked up from germline, CDR1 is SGDLS and CDR2 is YYNGEE. Trimming took 4 bases from V and 8 from J, leaving 21 bases between them. This CDR3 has 16 amino acids. In nucleotides, the CDR3 is TGTGCCAGCAGCCCCCGGGGGGGGGCTGAGAGCGAAAAACTGTTTTTT. Its protein is CASSPRGGAESEKLFF. The full variable domain, completed using reference TRBV9 and TRBJ1-4, is DSGVTQTPKHLITATGQRVTLRCSPRSGDLSVYWYQQSLDQGLQFLIQYYNGEERAKGNILERFSAQQFPDLHSELNLSSLELGDSALYFCASSPRGGAESEKLFFGSGTQLSVL.

This rearrangement joins TRBV5-4 to TRBJ2-1; 9 bases are shared with TRBD2. Germline values: CDR1 SGHNT, CDR2 YYREEE (reference sequence). The CDR3 spans 17 residues. The trim removed 4 bases at V and 6 bases at J, leaving 14 bases unmatched. This CDR3 reads CASSPNPTSGLGNEQFF. The CDR3, as DNA: TGTGCCAGCAGCCCTAACCCGACTAGCGGTTTAGGCAATGAGCAGTTCTTC.

The rearrangement uses TRBV5-4 and TRBJ2-7; 10 bases agree with TRBD1. V gave up 4 bases and J gave up 4 bases; unmatched junction bases: 5. Germline V gene sequence: CDR1 SGHNT, CDR2 YYREEE (reference sequence). The CDR3 contains 14 residues. CDR3 loop: CASSNRQGAYEQYF. The CDR3 DNA is TGTGCCAGCAGCAACCGACAGGGGGCTTACGAGCAGTACTTC.

This chain joins TRBV4-3 and TRBJ1-2, with unresolved D. This CDR3 has 13 amino acids. Trimming took 3 bases from V and 2 from J, leaving 7 bases between them. Germline V gene sequence: CDR1 LGHNA, CDR2 YSLEER. As DNA, the CDR3 is TGCGCCAGCAGCCACGAAGGGAACTATGGCTACACCTTC. Translation gives CASSHEGNYGYTF.

The chain recombines TRBV15 with TRBJ2-7; no firm D call. The CDR3 extends over 14 amino acids. Per the germline V gene, CDR1 is LNHNV and CDR2 is YYDKDF (reference sequence). V was cut by 2 bases and J by 0 bases, with 8 bases left in between. The CDR3 region is CATSRRASSYEQYF. The CDR3, as DNA: TGTGCCACCAGCAGACGGGCTAGCTCCTACGAGCAGTACTTC.

As DNA, the CDR3 is TGTGCCAGCAGTGGCCCGACTCGTAGGGCAGAGACCCAGTACTTC. Translated, it gives CASSGPTRRAETQYF. The chain recombines TRBV6-1 with TRBJ2-5; D is uncertain. Trimming cost V 4 bases and J 4 bases, with 16 bases left between them. This CDR3 has 15 amino acids. CDR1 and CDR2 from the germline V gene are MNHNS and SASEGT.

For this clone: Compared with germline, one end of the junction differs, possibly owing to a read error. J is TRBJ2-6 and V is TRBV7-7; D might be TRBD1 (6 bases). Germline CDR1 is SSHAT and CDR2 is FNYEAQ (reference sequence). The CDR3 sequence is 15 residues long. The CDR3 nucleotides are TGTGCTAGCAGCTTACAGGGTCCTGGGGCCAACGTCCTGACTTTC. Translating gives CASSLQGPGANVLTF.

The rearrangement links TRBV19 to TRBJ1-5, with D tentatively TRBD1 (6 bases). This CDR3 has 14 residues. V was trimmed by 8 bases and J by 8 bases, leaving 19 bases between them. Germline-derived CDR1 and CDR2 are LNHDA and SQIVND (reference sequence). The CDR3 sequence: CASGQQGGREPQHF. The CDR3 DNA reads TGTGCCAGTGGGCAACAGGGCGGGAGAGAGCCCCAGCATTTT.

CDR3 sequence: CASSLGRQGKETQYF. Written as DNA, the CDR3 is TGTGCCAGCAGTTTGGGCCGCCAGGGTAAAGAGACCCAGTACTTC. V gene TRBV28 combines with J gene TRBJ2-5; D perhaps matches TRBD1 (5 bases). The germline CDR1 and CDR2 sequences are MDHEN and SYDVKM. V shed 3 bases and J shed 3 bases, with 14 bases lying between them. This CDR3 is 15 amino acids long.

The chain is built from TRBV19 and TRBJ1-1; no reliable D call. Looked up from germline, CDR1 is LNHDA and CDR2 is SQIVND (reference sequence). Trimming removed 5 bases at V and 1 base at J, with 8 bases between. The CDR3 length is 13 residues. The CDR3 region is CASSSAGNTEAFF. The CDR3 DNA follows: TGTGCCAGTAGTTCAGCAGGGAACACTGAAGCTTTCTTT.

The chain links TRBV27 to TRBJ1-5, with 10 bases aligning to TRBD1. Germline V gives CDR1 MNHEY, CDR2 SMNVEV (reference sequence). There are 13 residues in the CDR3. V dropped 4 bases and J dropped 6; count of bases not matched to a gene: 0. CDR3 amino acids: CASSWDRGQPQHF. The CDR3 DNA is TGTGCCAGCAGTTGGGACAGGGGTCAGCCCCAGCATTTT.

This rearrangement joins TRBV18 to TRBJ1-4, with D perhaps matching TRBD1 (5 bases). CDR1 and CDR2 (germline): KGHSH, LQKENI. CDR3 length: 16 amino acids. Trimming removed 4 bases at V and 5 bases at J, with 17 bases between. The CDR3 coding sequence is TGTGCCAGCTCACAAGGGACTGCTCAACTAAATGAAAAACTGTTTTTT. Protein product: CASSQGTAQLNEKLFF.

The DNA for the CDR3 is TGTGCTATTGCATTATACAGGGATCCCACTGAAGCTTTCTTT. This gives the protein CAIALYRDPTEAFF. The rearrangement joins TRBV28 to TRBJ1-1; perhaps TRBD1 as D (6 bases). From germline, CDR1 is MDHEN and CDR2 SYDVKM. There are 14 residues in the CDR3.

The chain links TRBV27 to TRBJ2-3; D is possibly TRBD1 (6 bases). Germline CDR1 is MNHEY and CDR2 is SMNVEV (reference sequence). This CDR3 has 17 amino acids. The germline V and J ends were trimmed by 6 bases and 4 bases, with 23 bases remaining between them. This chain's CDR3 is CASRRTASRGAPDTQYF. For the CDR3, the DNA is TGTGCCAGCAGGCGCACCGCATCCAGGGGAGCCCCAGATACGCAGTATTTT.

The V call is TRBV2, the J call TRBJ2-1; D is possibly TRBD2 (6 bases). The V end was cut by 4 bases, the J end by 0 bases, with 10 bases between. The CDR3 contains 15 residues. Germline CDR1 reads SNHLY; CDR2 reads FYNNEI. The CDR3 reads CASSGVSGSYNEQFF. The CDR3 DNA sequence: TGTGCCAGCAGTGGGGTTAGCGGCTCCTACAATGAGCAGTTCTTC.